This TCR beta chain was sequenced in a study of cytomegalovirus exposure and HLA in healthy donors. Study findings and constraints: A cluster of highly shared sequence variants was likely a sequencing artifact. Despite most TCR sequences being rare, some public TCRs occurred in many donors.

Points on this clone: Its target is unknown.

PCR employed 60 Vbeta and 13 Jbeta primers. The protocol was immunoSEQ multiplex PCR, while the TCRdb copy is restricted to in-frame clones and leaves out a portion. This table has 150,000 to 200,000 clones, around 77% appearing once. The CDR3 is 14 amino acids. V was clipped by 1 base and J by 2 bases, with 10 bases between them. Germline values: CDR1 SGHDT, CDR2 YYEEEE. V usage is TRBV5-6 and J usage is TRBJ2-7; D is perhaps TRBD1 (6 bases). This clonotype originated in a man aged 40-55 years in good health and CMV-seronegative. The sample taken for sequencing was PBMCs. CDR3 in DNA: TGTGCCAGCAGCTTGAGGGGGTTCGCCTACGAGCAGTACTTC. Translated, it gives CASSLRGFAYEQYF.